This TCR beta chain is drawn from a study of beta chain features in type 1 diabetes. Study-level background: The study examined around 100 million sorted cells across all samples. Findings of the study overall: Sequencing of cDNA might inflate the share of cells that strongly express TCR. The study found moderately but significantly shorter TCRB CDR3s in all four CD4+ subsets of Type 1 diabetes patients. At VDJ recombination sites, type 1 diabetes patients had fewer insertions and more deleted nucleotides.

About this clone: Its antigen remains unknown.

Isolated RNA was reverse transcribed in full, so expressed TCRB transcripts were sequenced. Roughly 3.5 million reads per sample on average were obtained from naive, central memory and regulatory T cell samples. Profiled with immunoSEQ multiplex PCR; TCRdb holds only in-frame clones, not every one. The data show about 700,000 clones, with around 15% seen just once and less than 0.025% held by the top ten. CDR3 length: 15 amino acids. V gave up 0 bases and J gave up 1 base, with 10 bases separating them. Germline CDR1 and CDR2: SGDLS and YYNGEE. Sample: naive CD4+ T cells from blood. The TCR was taken from a man between 18 and 35 years old with type 1 diabetes. The rearrangement uses TRBV9 and TRBJ1-1; D unclear. In DNA, the CDR3 is TGTGCCAGCAGCGTAGACGGGAGGAGGAACACTGAAGCTTTCTTT. Translated, it gives CASSVDGRRNTEAFF.